These 31 T cell receptor beta chains originate from one sample sequenced in a study of cytomegalovirus exposure and HLA in healthy donors. PCR was performed using 60 Vbeta and 13 Jbeta primers. The table came from immunoSEQ multiplex PCR; TCRdb's copy has only in-frame clones and leaves some out. The data hold 140,000 or so clones, with about 72% observed a single time. The specimen sequenced was PBMCs. These TCRs come from a man aged 35-49 years in good health and CMV-seronegative.

V usage is TRBV10-1 and J usage is TRBJ2-1, with 10 bases identical to TRBD2. The V gene's germline CDR1 is WNHNN and CDR2 SYGVQD (reference sequence). V lost 0 bases to trimming and J lost 6 bases; unmatched junction nucleotides: 5. The CDR3 has 16 residues. The CDR3 sequence: CASSESLAGETNEQFF. As DNA, the CDR3 is TGCGCCAGCAGTGAGTCCCTAGCGGGAGAGACCAATGAGCAGTTCTTC.

The chain is built from TRBV6-1 and TRBJ2-7, with 7 bases lining up with TRBD1. Trimming took 2 bases from V and 6 from J; bases not matched to a gene: 7. The CDR3 length is 14 residues. Germline loops: CDR1 MNHNS, CDR2 SASEGT. CDR3 region: CASSEFFGTVEQYF. Here the CDR3 DNA reads TGTGCCAGCAGTGAATTTTTCGGGACAGTCGAGCAGTACTTC.

The chain combines TRBV9 with TRBJ2-1, with D possibly being TRBD2 (6 bases). The V gene's germline CDR1 is SGDLS and CDR2 YYNGEE. The CDR3 is 16 amino acids. The V gene lost 0 bases and the J gene lost 8 bases, with 18 bases spanning the gap. The DNA of the CDR3 is TGTGCCAGCAGCGTAGATGGGACTCCTATATACGATGAGCAGTTCTTC. This gives the protein CASSVDGTPIYDEQFF.

The chain combines TRBV19 with TRBJ1-5, with 7 bases lining up with TRBD1. This CDR3 region has 15 residues. J lost 0 bases, V lost 2 bases, and 1 base had no gene match. CDR1 is LNHDA, CDR2 SQIVND, per germline (reference sequence). CDR3 DNA: TGTGCCAGTAGTATAAACAGGGGTAGCAATCAGCCCCAGCATTTT. Amino acid sequence: CASSINRGSNQPQHF.

This clone was seen only a few times. The genes are TRBV5-6 and TRBJ1-1; D is possibly TRBD1 (5 bases). The CDR3 is 13 amino acids. V lost 0 bases and J lost 3, with 6 bases in between. The germline gives CDR1 SGHDT, CDR2 YYEEEE. In nucleotides, the CDR3 is TGTGCCAGCAGCTTGGGCAGGGACACTGAAGCTTTCTTT. Protein: CASSLGRDTEAFF.

This clone was observed a few times. This rearrangement joins TRBV4-3 to TRBJ2-1; 8 bases align to TRBD2. Germline V gene lookup returns CDR1 LGHNA and CDR2 YSLEER. The CDR3 contains 14 residues. V gave up 1 base and J gave up 9 bases; unmatched junction bases: 5. The CDR3: CASSQVAAGAEQFF. The DNA of the CDR3 is TGCGCCAGCAGCCAAGTTGCAGCGGGAGCTGAGCAGTTCTTC.

V gene TRBV7-6 combines with J gene TRBJ1-1; a possible D gene is TRBD1 (5 bases). Trimming pared 6 bases from V and 6 bases from J, leaving 14 bases between. The CDR3 length is 13 residues. Germline-derived CDR1 and CDR2 are SGHVS and FNYEAQ. The CDR3, as DNA: TGTGCCAGCAGTTCCCGACAGAAGTCTGAAGCTTTCTTT. As protein: CASSSRQKSEAFF. Full variable domain (outside the CDR3, taken from reference TRBV7-6 and TRBJ1-1): GAGVSQSPRYKVTKRGQDVALRCDPISGHVSLYWYRQALGQGPEFLTYFNYEAQQDKSGLPNDRFSAERPEGSISTLTIQRTEQRDSAMYRCASSSRQKSEAFFGQGTRLTVV.

This clone has just one count. The CDR3 DNA follows: TGTGCCTGGAGTCGGCAGGGGCTCTGGGGCTACACCTTC. This translates into CAWSRQGLWGYTF. The rearrangement joins TRBV30 to TRBJ1-2, with TRBD1 as a possible D gene (6 bases). This CDR3 contains 13 residues. Trimming removed 2 bases from V and 8 bases from J, with 15 bases in between. Germline V gene data show CDR1 as GTSNPN and CDR2 as SVGIG (reference sequence). Together with reference TRBV30 and TRBJ1-2, the CDR3 gives the full variable domain: SQTIHQWPATLVQPVGSPLSLECTVEGTSNPNLYWYRQAAGRGLQLLFYSVGIGQISSEVPQNLSASRPQDRQFILSSKKLLLSDSGFYLCAWSRQGLWGYTFGSGTRLTVV.

This clone was seen only a few times. This chain links TRBV6-1 with TRBJ2-7; D perhaps matches TRBD1 (6 bases). The V end lost 0 bases, the J end lost 5 bases, and 8 bases lay between the germline ends. The CDR3 is 13 amino acids. CDR1 and CDR2 (germline): MNHNS, SASEGT. This CDR3 reads CASSEAPGDEQYF. The CDR3 DNA reads TGTGCCAGCAGTGAAGCGCCAGGGGACGAGCAGTACTTC.

The CDR3 loop reads CASTLSHPDDRGVPQHF. The CDR3 region has the DNA TGTGCCAGCACCCTCTCGCACCCCGACGACAGGGGGGTGCCCCAGCATTTT. The chain recombines TRBV27 with TRBJ1-5; 9 bases match TRBD1. The CDR3 extends over 17 amino acids. V shed 7 bases, J shed 9 bases, and the junction held 19 bases outside the gene matches. From germline, CDR1 is MNHEY and CDR2 SMNVEV (reference sequence).

This chain uses TRBV29-1 with TRBJ2-3, with 12 bases that match TRBD1. Germline V gives CDR1 SQVTM, CDR2 ANQGSEA. The V segment lost 3 bases and the J segment 8 bases; nucleotides outside the gene matches: 9. The CDR3 consists of 15 residues. CDR3 DNA: TGCAGCGTTGATTCGGGACAGGGGGCGCGGAGTACGCAGTATTTT. Its protein product is CSVDSGQGARSTQYF.

The chain is built from TRBV11-2 and TRBJ1-4; the D gene is possibly TRBD1 (6 bases). The CDR3 runs to 17 residues. V was cut by 7 bases and J by 0 bases, with 18 bases left in between. Looked up from germline, CDR1 is SGHAT and CDR2 is FQNNGV. CDR3 coding DNA: TGTGCCAGCACCGAACGCGGGGGCCACGCAACTAATGAAAAACTGTTTTTT. It is translated as CASTERGGHATNEKLFF.

V and J are TRBV7-9 and TRBJ1-1; D perhaps matches TRBD1 (5 bases). Germline-derived CDR1 and CDR2 are SEHNR and FQNEAQ (reference sequence). The CDR3 length is 15 residues. Trimming cost V 2 bases and J 1 base, with 11 bases left between them. The CDR3: CASSLWGRANTEAFF. The DNA of the CDR3 is TGTGCCAGCAGCTTATGGGGCAGGGCGAACACTGAAGCTTTCTTT.

The V and J genes are TRBV19 and TRBJ1-1; D not resolved. The CDR3 contains 14 residues. V was cut by 10 bases and J by 0 bases, with 15 bases left in between. Germline V gene lookup returns CDR1 LNHDA and CDR2 SQIVND (reference sequence). CDR3 sequence (DNA): TGTGCCATTCAATCCCCCGGGGTGAACACTGAAGCTTTCTTT. Encoded protein: CAIQSPGVNTEAFF.

This chain connects TRBV5-1 to TRBJ2-4, with a weak D call TRBD2 (5 bases). Germline V lookup: CDR1 SGHRS, CDR2 YFSETQ. The V and J ends lost 0 bases and 10 bases respectively, with 14 bases between them. The CDR3 extends over 14 amino acids. CDR3 protein: CASSLEADIQIQYF. For the CDR3, the DNA is TGCGCCAGCAGCTTGGAAGCGGATATCCAAATTCAGTACTTC.

This clone has more than one count but fewer than ten. The V and J genes are TRBV6-1 and TRBJ1-2, with D possibly being TRBD1 (6 bases). CDR1 and CDR2 from the germline V gene are MNHNS and SASEGT. There are 14 residues in the CDR3. The V gene lost 5 bases and the J gene lost 3 bases, with 13 bases spanning the gap. The CDR3 region is CASSTGRGDYGYTF. DNA for the CDR3: TGTGCCAGCAGTACAGGGCGTGGGGACTATGGCTACACCTTC.

The rearrangement links TRBV5-1 to TRBJ2-1; a weak D match, TRBD2 (6 bases). Trimming shortened V by 4 bases and J by 8 bases, and 10 bases separated the two germline ends. The length of the CDR3 is 12 residues. Germline-derived CDR1 and CDR2 are SGHRS and YFSETQ. DNA for the CDR3: TGCGCCAGCAGCGCGGGATCCCATGAGCAGTTCTTC. Amino acids: CASSAGSHEQFF.

The V gene is TRBV29-1, the J gene TRBJ2-3; 11 bases align to TRBD1. The J segment lost 10 bases and the V segment lost 4 bases, leaving 13 bases of the junction unmatched. Germline V gene data show CDR1 as SQVTM and CDR2 as ANQGSEA. There are 15 residues in the CDR3. The CDR3 reads CSVGASPGQGGAQYF. The CDR3 region has the DNA TGCAGCGTTGGGGCGTCCCCGGGACAGGGGGGCGCGCAGTATTTT.

The V call is TRBV6-1, the J call TRBJ2-3, with D tentatively TRBD2 (6 bases). The CDR3 has 16 residues. Between the trimmed V and J ends, which lost 2 bases and 3 bases, there was a span of 15 bases. Germline values: CDR1 MNHNS, CDR2 SASEGT. The CDR3, as DNA: TGTGCCAGCAGTGAAATACCGGGAGAAGGGACAGATACGCAGTATTTT. It is translated as CASSEIPGEGTDTQYF.

The rearrangement joins TRBV5-1 to TRBJ1-1; D unclear. Germline CDR1 reads SGHRS; CDR2 reads YFSETQ. V gave up 3 bases and J gave up 5 bases, with 17 bases separating them. The CDR3 loop spans 15 amino acids. This CDR3 is CASSSALYGGTEAFF. The CDR3 DNA is TGCGCCAGCAGCTCAGCACTTTATGGAGGAACTGAAGCTTTCTTT.

The CDR3 DNA sequence: TGCGCCAGCAGCCAACAACCAGCGACAGGGGGCAATGAGCAGTTCTTC. Its translation is CASSQQPATGGNEQFF. The gene calls are TRBV4-3 and TRBJ2-1, with 9 bases matching TRBD1. V was clipped by 2 bases and J by 6 bases; unmatched bases: 8. The germline V gene encodes CDR1 LGHNA and CDR2 YSLEER. This CDR3 is 16 amino acids long.

The J gene is TRBJ2-7, the V gene TRBV7-9, with a possible D match to TRBD2 (6 bases). Trimming took off 5 bases at V and 2 bases at J, with 7 bases between the two ends. The CDR3 spans 12 residues. Germline values: CDR1 SEHNR, CDR2 FQNEAQ (reference sequence). For the CDR3, the DNA is TGTGCCAGCAGCCGCGGGGCCTACGAGCAGTACTTC. This gives the protein CASSRGAYEQYF.

This clone was observed a handful of times. This rearrangement joins TRBV5-6 to TRBJ1-1; D uncertain. Germline CDR1 SGHDT, CDR2 YYEEEE. The CDR3 extends over 14 amino acids. V was clipped by 1 base and J by 1 base, with 8 bases between them. The CDR3 spells CASSLKSGNTEAFF. The CDR3 bases are TGTGCCAGCAGCTTGAAGTCAGGGAACACTGAAGCTTTCTTT.

The chain combines TRBV18 with TRBJ2-1; 7 bases line up with TRBD2. This CDR3 is 16 amino acids long. Germline V gene data show CDR1 as KGHSH and CDR2 as LQKENI. Unmatched junction bases numbered 12, after V lost 6 bases and J lost 4 bases. This CDR3 reads CASSHFGGTLYNEQFF. The CDR3 DNA follows: TGTGCCAGCTCCCACTTCGGGGGGACCTTATACAATGAGCAGTTCTTC.

Only a few counts were recorded for this clone. The CDR3 reads CASSLAGGRTYEQYF. Written as DNA, the CDR3 is TGTGCCAGCAGCTTAGCTGGAGGGAGGACCTACGAGCAGTACTTC. This chain connects TRBV11-2 to TRBJ2-7; tentative D call: TRBD2 (6 bases). V dropped 1 base and J dropped 2 bases, with 12 bases sitting between them. Looked up from germline, CDR1 is SGHAT and CDR2 is FQNNGV. This CDR3 is built from 15 residues.

This clone was detected only once. V usage is TRBV7-3 and J usage is TRBJ2-3, with a weak D call TRBD1 (5 bases). This CDR3 region has 15 residues. In germline, CDR1 is SGHTA, CDR2 FQGTGA. The ends were cut back, 2 bases at V and 2 bases at J, with 11 bases in the middle. CDR3 loop: CASSLGRAITDTQYF. For the CDR3, the DNA is TGTGCCAGCAGCTTAGGCAGGGCGATCACAGATACGCAGTATTTT.

The V and J genes are TRBV5-4 and TRBJ1-4, with a possible D match to TRBD1 (6 bases). V lost 0 bases and J lost 3, with 12 bases in between. Germline V CDR1 and CDR2: SGHNT, YYREEE (reference sequence). There are 16 residues in the CDR3. CDR3 amino acids: CASSLALGAANEKLFF. The DNA for the CDR3 is TGTGCCAGCAGCTTGGCCTTGGGGGCAGCTAATGAAAAACTGTTTTTT. Using reference TRBV5-4 and TRBJ1-4 for the parts outside the CDR3, the full variable domain is ETGVTQSPTHLIKTRGQQVTLRCSSQSGHNTVSWYQQALGQGPQFIFQYYREEENGRGNFPPRFSGLQFPNYSSELNVNALELDDSALYLCASSLALGAANEKLFFGSGTQLSVL.

Comments on this clone: One junction end disagrees with the germline gene, perhaps due to a read error. The chain joins TRBV6-6 to TRBJ1-5, with TRBD1 as a possible D gene (6 bases). This CDR3 contains 14 residues. From germline, CDR1 is MNHNY and CDR2 SVGAGI (reference sequence). For the CDR3, the DNA is TGTGCCAGCAGTTACTCGGACAGCATAGAACCCCAGAATTTT. Translated: CASSYSDSIEPQNF.

The gene calls are TRBV5-1 and TRBJ1-6; TRBD1 might be the D (6 bases). Germline assignment: CDR1 SGHRS and CDR2 YFSETQ. V was clipped by 0 bases and J by 6 bases, with 10 bases between them. The CDR3 contains 15 residues. The CDR3: CASSLDTGSNSPLHF. As DNA, the CDR3 is TGCGCCAGCAGCTTGGACACAGGGTCTAATTCACCCCTCCACTTT.

With respect to this clone: A junction boundary mismatches the germline segment, possibly from a read error. This rearrangement joins TRBV7-9 to TRBJ2-2; a possible D gene is TRBD2 (5 bases). The CDR3 is made up of 18 amino acids. Germline CDR1 reads SEHNR; CDR2 reads FQNEAQ (reference sequence). The CDR3 is CSSSLATILRSFTGELFF. In DNA, the CDR3 is TGTTCCAGCAGCTTAGCGACGATCCTCCGGAGCTTCACCGGGGAGCTGTTTTTT.

This chain uses TRBV18 with TRBJ2-1; D perhaps matches TRBD2 (6 bases). Germline V gene lookup returns CDR1 KGHSH and CDR2 LQKENI. V lost 6 bases, J lost 4 bases, and 19 bases lay in between. The CDR3 covers 16 residues. As DNA, the CDR3 is TGTGCCAGCTCCTATAATGGCGGGGTTTCATACAATGAGCAGTTCTTC. Translated, it gives CASSYNGGVSYNEQFF.